A single sample gave rise to the 28 T cell receptor beta chains below, sequenced in a study of neurological immune-mediated disorders. TCRdb independently ran MiXCR on the 5' RACE reads; one entry per CDR3 protein. The sample has roughly 60,000 distinct CDR3 sequences, under 4.5% seen once. Sequencing input: PBMCs. These receptor sequences come from a woman aged 25 to 39 with multiple sclerosis.

The table lists this clonotype with many counts. The rearrangement links TRBV7-2 to TRBJ2-7; 10 nucleotides align to TRBD1. The CDR3 consists of 15 residues. CDR1 SGHTA and CDR2 FQGNSA come from the germline V gene. The trim removed 2 bases at V and 1 base at J, leaving 2 bases unmatched. The CDR3 loop is CASSLRTGGSYEQYF. In nucleotides, the CDR3 is TGTGCCAGCAGCTTAAGGACAGGGGGATCCTACGAGCAGTACTTC.

This clonotype was seen ten or more times. The J gene is TRBJ1-2, the V gene TRBV9; possibly TRBD1 for D (5 bases). Between the trimmed V and J ends, which lost 0 bases and 8 bases, there was a span of 11 bases. Germline CDR1 reads SGDLS; CDR2 reads YYNGEE. The CDR3 has 13 residues. In DNA form, the CDR3 reads TGTGCCAGCAGCGTAGTTGAAGGGACCGGCTACACCTTC. Translation gives CASSVVEGTGYTF.

Ten or more counts support this clonotype. The genes are TRBV20-1 and TRBJ1-1; D remains unclear. V was pared by 6 bases and J by 0 bases, with 14 bases between. The CDR3 is 14 residues long. Germline lookup yields CDR1 DFQATT and CDR2 SNEGSKA (reference sequence). In DNA, the CDR3 is TGCAGTGCGAGATTAACAAGAATGAACACTGAAGCTTTCTTT. The encoded protein is CSARLTRMNTEAFF.

There are many counts of this clonotype. The chain is built from TRBV5-1 and TRBJ1-1; tentative D call: TRBD1 (5 bases). The CDR3 spans 13 residues. Germline V CDR1 and CDR2: SGHRS, YFSETQ. V lost 5 bases to trimming and J lost 10 bases, with 18 bases between them. In nucleotides, the CDR3 is TGCGCCAGCAGAAGGATGGAAGGGGTGGTAGCTTTCTTT. Translating it yields CASRRMEGVVAFF.

The table lists this clonotype with many counts. The CDR3, as DNA: TGTGCCAGCAGTCTAGCTCGGTTGGAGCTGTTTTTT. This codes for CASSLARLELFF. V usage is TRBV7-2 and J usage is TRBJ2-2, with a possible D match to TRBD2 (5 bases). Looked up from germline, CDR1 is SGHTA and CDR2 is FQGNSA. The length of the CDR3 is 12 residues. Trimming left V 6 bases short and J 10 bases short, with 12 bases between.

Worth noting for this clonotype: This may arise from a read error, as a much more abundant clone is one base away. This chain links TRBV9 with TRBJ1-2; TRBD1 matches at 8 bases. The CDR3 loop spans 15 amino acids. Germline V CDR1 and CDR2: SGDLS, YYNGEE. After removal of 3 bases from V and 4 bases from J, the junction contained 8 bases not matched to a gene. The CDR3 nucleotides read TGTGCCAGCAGCGGCACAGGGGGGAAAAGCTATGGCTACACCTTC. This translates into CASSGTGGKSYGYTF.

For this clonotype: This may be a read error, as it is one base from a much larger clone. The J gene is TRBJ2-2, the V gene TRBV20-1; tentatively, D is TRBD2 (5 bases). The CDR3 sequence is 13 residues long. V gave up 2 bases and J gave up 6 bases, with 10 bases separating them. Per germline, CDR1 DFQATT and CDR2 SNEGSKA (reference sequence). The CDR3 is CSARRKGAGELFF. DNA of the CDR3: TGCAGTGCTAGAAGGAAGGGAGCCGGGGAGCTGTTTTTT.

This clonotype appeared a few times. J is TRBJ2-3 and V is TRBV28; D unclear. The CDR3 sequence is 12 residues long. Germline values: CDR1 MDHEN, CDR2 SYDVKM. The ends were cut back, 7 bases at V and 4 bases at J, with 9 bases in the middle. The CDR3 DNA sequence: TGTGCCAGCACCGCAGCGCCAGATACGCAGTATTTT. Translation: CASTAAPDTQYF.

This clonotype is categorized as medium-sized. The rearrangement links TRBV5-1 to TRBJ1-1; unclear D gene. This CDR3 has 11 amino acids. The germline V gene encodes CDR1 SGHRS and CDR2 YFSETQ. V lost 0 bases to trimming and J lost 5 bases, with 2 bases between them. The CDR3 spells CASSLGTEAFF. The CDR3 DNA reads as TGCGCCAGCAGCTTGGGGACTGAAGCTTTCTTT.

This clonotype was seen ten or more times. This chain links TRBV5-1 with TRBJ2-1; TRBD1 or TRBD2 may be the D gene (6 bases each). The CDR3 is made up of 12 amino acids. Trimming left V 5 bases short and J 8 bases short, with 11 bases between. CDR1 and CDR2 from the germline V gene are SGHRS and YFSETQ. The CDR3 sequence is CASRGGSDEQFF. In DNA form, the CDR3 reads TGCGCCAGCAGGGGGGGCTCTGATGAGCAGTTCTTC.

This clonotype appeared many times. The CDR3 region has the DNA TGCAGTGCTAGAGATCCGACAGAGCCTCGGGTTACCGGATACGAGCAGTACTTC. Translation: CSARDPTEPRVTGYEQYF. The V gene is TRBV20-1, the J gene TRBJ2-7; D possibly corresponds to TRBD1 (5 bases). This CDR3 comprises 18 residues. The germline CDR1 and CDR2 sequences are DFQATT and SNEGSKA (reference sequence). V lost 0 bases to trimming and J lost 4 bases, with 25 bases between them.

There are many counts of this clonotype. The DNA of the CDR3 is TGTGCCAGCAGTTTTGTCTTCCCTGGACAGGAGTATGGCTACACCTTC. Translated, it gives CASSFVFPGQEYGYTF. V and J are TRBV28 and TRBJ1-2; TRBD1 matches at 7 bases. The V gene's germline CDR1 is MDHEN and CDR2 SYDVKM. This CDR3 is 16 amino acids long. V shed 3 bases and J 5 bases; nucleotides not matched to a gene: 12.

This clonotype was seen ten or more times. The chain couples TRBV12-3 or TRBV12-4 to TRBJ2-2; 10 nucleotides agree with TRBD1. The CDR3 loop spans 15 amino acids. Losses at the gene ends were 6 bases for V and 7 bases for J; bases not matched to a gene: 8. This chain's CDR3 is CASSRPGQGIGELFF. CDR3 in DNA: TGTGCCAGCAGCCGCCCGGGACAGGGGATCGGGGAGCTGTTTTTT.

This clonotype was found many times. The chain is built from TRBV28 and TRBJ2-6, with 8 positions matching TRBD1. The trim removed 4 bases at V and 0 bases at J, leaving 5 bases unmatched. The germline CDR1 and CDR2 sequences are MDHEN and SYDVKM. The CDR3 consists of 17 residues. The CDR3 here is CASSSPGQDSGANVLTF. The DNA of the CDR3 is TGTGCCAGCAGTTCACCGGGACAGGACTCTGGGGCCAACGTCCTGACTTTC.

This clonotype has at least ten counts. The V gene is TRBV6-5, the J gene TRBJ2-7; 8 bases are shared with TRBD1. The V segment lost 1 base and the J segment 5 bases; nucleotides outside the gene matches: 4. Germline V gene sequence: CDR1 MNHEY, CDR2 SVGAGI. The CDR3 is 14 residues long. The CDR3: CASSYFRTGNEQYF. The DNA of the CDR3 is TGTGCCAGCAGTTACTTTCGGACAGGGAACGAGCAGTACTTC.

This chain uses TRBV20-1 with TRBJ1-6; D call uncertain. V was clipped by 3 bases and J by 9 bases, with 15 bases between them. The CDR3 extends over 14 amino acids. Germline CDR1 reads DFQATT; CDR2 reads SNEGSKA (reference sequence). CDR3 sequence reads: CSASPYGKGSPLHF. In DNA form, the CDR3 reads TGCAGTGCTAGCCCCTATGGAAAGGGTTCACCCCTCCACTTT.

This clonotype has at least ten counts. This sequence joins TRBV20-1 and TRBJ2-5; 14 bases line up with TRBD2. Losses at the gene ends were 0 bases for V and 5 bases for J; bases not matched to a gene: 2. Germline V CDR1 and CDR2: DFQATT, SNEGSKA (reference sequence). CDR3 length: 15 residues. For the CDR3, the DNA is TGCAGTGCTAGAGATCGACTAGCGGGAGGGGAGACCCAGTACTTC. Encoded protein: CSARDRLAGGETQYF.

This clonotype was found many times. The gene calls are TRBV5-1 and TRBJ1-3, with D perhaps TRBD1 (5 bases). The V end was cut by 3 bases, the J end by 2 bases, with 12 bases between. Germline CDR1 SGHRS, CDR2 YFSETQ. The CDR3 runs 15 residues. This CDR3 reads CASSWDPKTGNTIYF. CDR3 DNA: TGCGCCAGCAGCTGGGACCCGAAAACTGGAAACACCATATATTTT.

Comment on this clonotype: Since a much larger clone is just one base distant, this may be a read error. The rearrangement joins TRBV5-1 to TRBJ2-7; D is unresolved. Germline V gives CDR1 SGHRS, CDR2 YFSETQ. The CDR3 has 14 amino acids. Trimming cost V 0 bases and J 3 bases, with 10 bases left between them. In DNA form, the CDR3 reads TGCGCCAGCAGCTTGGGATTAAAGAGCTACGAGCAGTACTTC. Translated: CASSLGLKSYEQYF.

This clonotype appeared many times. The rearrangement joins TRBV20-1 to TRBJ2-1; a weak D match, TRBD2 (5 bases). With 2 bases removed from V and 9 bases from J, the gap between germline ends came to 14 bases. Germline V gene lookup returns CDR1 DFQATT and CDR2 SNEGSKA (reference sequence). The CDR3 loop spans 13 amino acids. DNA of the CDR3: TGCAGTGCTAGAATGGCGGGCGGTATTGAGCAGTTCTTC. Translation gives CSARMAGGIEQFF.

This clonotype was found many times. V usage is TRBV5-1 and J usage is TRBJ1-1, with 8 bases matching TRBD1. J lost 5 bases, V lost 1 base, and 13 bases had no gene match. CDR1 is SGHRS and CDR2 is YFSETQ in the germline V gene. The CDR3 has 17 residues. The CDR3 is CASSLRRQGILFTEAFF. The CDR3 bases are TGCGCCAGCAGCTTGAGGCGACAGGGGATTTTGTTTACTGAAGCTTTCTTT. Combining the CDR3 with reference TRBV5-1 and TRBJ1-1 gives the whole variable domain KAGVTQTPRYLIKTRGQQVTLSCSPISGHRSVSWYQQTPGQGLQFLFEYFSETQRNKGNFPGRFSGRQFSNSRSEMNVSTLELGDSALYLCASSLRRQGILFTEAFFGQGTRLTVV.

This clonotype appeared many times. V gene TRBV7-4 combines with J gene TRBJ2-1; D possibly corresponds to TRBD1 (5 bases). With 5 bases removed from V and 2 bases from J, the gap between germline ends came to 16 bases. Per germline, CDR1 SGHVT and CDR2 SQSDAQ. This CDR3 comprises 16 residues. The CDR3 region is CASSPSQGVTYNEQFF. The CDR3 DNA follows: TGTGCCAGCAGCCCGAGTCAGGGCGTAACCTACAATGAGCAGTTCTTC.

The sample holds many counts of this clonotype. This rearrangement joins TRBV29-1 to TRBJ1-4; D gene ambiguous. Between the trimmed V and J ends, which lost 4 bases and 14 bases, there was a span of 23 bases. This CDR3 is built from 14 residues. Per the germline V gene, CDR1 is SQVTM and CDR2 is ANQGSEA. The CDR3 nucleotides are TGCAGCGTTGTTCAGGAGGCGGTATCAGGTCGGCTGTTTTTT. This encodes CSVVQEAVSGRLFF.

This clonotype was detected ten times or more. V usage is TRBV2 and J usage is TRBJ2-5, with D possibly matching TRBD1 (6 bases). V was cut by 10 bases and J by 4 bases, with 19 bases left in between. Germline V gene lookup returns CDR1 SNHLY and CDR2 FYNNEI. This CDR3 spans 14 amino acids. The CDR3 sequence is CATTSTGGLETQYF. The CDR3 region has the DNA TGTGCCACGACATCGACAGGCGGTTTAGAGACCCAGTACTTC.

This clonotype was picked up many times. The CDR3 DNA reads TGTGCCAGCAACCCACCGGAAAGAGTCGGGACTGAAGCTTTCTTT. This translates into CASNPPERVGTEAFF. The V call is TRBV11-2, the J call TRBJ1-1; D not certain. This CDR3 has 15 residues. Trimming took 7 bases from V and 5 from J, leaving 20 bases between them. CDR1 and CDR2 from the germline V gene are SGHAT and FQNNGV.

This clonotype was seen at least ten times. The CDR3 DNA is TGCAGTGCTAGAGACCCCTGGACAGGAATGAACACTGAAGCTTTCTTT. It encodes CSARDPWTGMNTEAFF. The chain uses TRBV20-1 and TRBJ1-1; 7 positions match TRBD1. V lost 0 bases, J lost 0 bases, and 7 bases stayed unmatched. The CDR3 covers 16 residues. CDR1 is DFQATT, CDR2 SNEGSKA, per germline (reference sequence).

This clonotype was detected a few times. The CDR3 DNA is TGCGCCAGCAGCTCGGTCGGGATAGCGGGGGCCGCGGAGTACTTC. It codes for CASSSVGIAGAAEYF. This rearrangement joins TRBV5-1 to TRBJ2-7; TRBD2 matches at 9 bases. The length of the CDR3 is 15 residues. Trimming at V came to 3 bases and at J to 11 bases, leaving 15 bases not matched to a gene. The germline V gene has CDR1 SGHRS and CDR2 YFSETQ.

Comments on this clonotype: A much larger clonotype is one base distant, so this may be a read error. The chain recombines TRBV28 with TRBJ1-1; a possible D gene is TRBD1 (6 bases). Per the germline V gene, CDR1 is MDHEN and CDR2 is SYDVKM. This CDR3 comprises 15 residues. V dropped 10 bases and J dropped 2 bases, with 20 bases sitting between them. CDR3 residues: CAIKRLKGGNTEAFF. CDR3 nucleotides: TGTGCCATCAAAAGGCTAAAGGGGGGCAACACTGAAGCTTTCTTT.